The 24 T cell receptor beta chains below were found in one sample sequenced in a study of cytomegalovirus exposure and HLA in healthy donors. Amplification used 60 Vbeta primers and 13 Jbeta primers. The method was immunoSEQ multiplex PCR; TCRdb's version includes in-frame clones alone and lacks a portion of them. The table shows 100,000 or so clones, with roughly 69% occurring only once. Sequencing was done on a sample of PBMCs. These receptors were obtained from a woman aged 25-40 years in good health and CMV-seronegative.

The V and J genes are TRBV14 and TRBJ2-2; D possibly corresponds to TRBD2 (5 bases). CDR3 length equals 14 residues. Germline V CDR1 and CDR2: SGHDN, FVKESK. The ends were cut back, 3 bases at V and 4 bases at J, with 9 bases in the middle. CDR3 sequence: CASSHLAGTGELFF. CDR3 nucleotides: TGTGCCAGCAGCCATCTCGCGGGCACCGGGGAGCTGTTTTTT.

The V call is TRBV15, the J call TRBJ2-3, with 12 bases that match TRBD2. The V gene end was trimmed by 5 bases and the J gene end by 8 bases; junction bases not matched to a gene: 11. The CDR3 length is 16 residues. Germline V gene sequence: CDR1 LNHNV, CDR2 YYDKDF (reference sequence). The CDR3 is CATSARLAGARGTQYF. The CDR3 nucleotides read TGTGCCACCAGCGCCCGACTAGCGGGGGCGAGAGGTACGCAGTATTTT. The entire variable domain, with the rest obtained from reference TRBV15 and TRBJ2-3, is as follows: DAMVIQNPRYQVTQFGKPVTLSCSQTLNHNVMYWYQQKSSQAPKLLFHYYDKDFNNEADTPDNFQSRRPNTSFCFLDIRSPGLGDTAMYLCATSARLAGARGTQYFGPGTRLTVL.

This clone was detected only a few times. This CDR3 is CASGTGVADTQYF. The CDR3, as DNA: TGTGCCAGCGGGACAGGGGTAGCAGATACGCAGTATTTT. The J gene is TRBJ2-3, the V gene TRBV6-1; 10 nucleotides line up with TRBD1. From germline, CDR1 is MNHNS and CDR2 SASEGT. V shed 8 bases, J shed 4 bases, and the junction held 3 bases outside the gene matches. The CDR3 contains 13 residues.

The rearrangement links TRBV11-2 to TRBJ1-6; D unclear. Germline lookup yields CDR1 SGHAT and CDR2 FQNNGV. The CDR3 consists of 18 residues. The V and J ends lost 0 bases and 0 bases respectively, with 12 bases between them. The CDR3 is CASSLDLAVSSYNSPLHF. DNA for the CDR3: TGTGCCAGCAGCTTAGATCTGGCGGTGAGCTCCTATAATTCACCCCTCCACTTT.

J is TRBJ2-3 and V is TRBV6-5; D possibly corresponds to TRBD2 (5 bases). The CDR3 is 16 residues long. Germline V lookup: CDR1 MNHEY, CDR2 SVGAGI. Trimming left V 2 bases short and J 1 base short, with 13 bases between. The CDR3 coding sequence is TGTGCCAGCAGTTACCGGACCCTCGGGGGCACAGATACGCAGTATTTT. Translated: CASSYRTLGGTDTQYF.

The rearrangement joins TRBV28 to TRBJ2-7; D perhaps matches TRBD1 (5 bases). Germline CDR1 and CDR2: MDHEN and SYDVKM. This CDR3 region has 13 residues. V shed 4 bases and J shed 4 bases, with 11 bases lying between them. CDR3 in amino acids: CASSSHQGYEQYF. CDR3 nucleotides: TGTGCCAGCAGTTCACACCAGGGATACGAGCAGTACTTC.

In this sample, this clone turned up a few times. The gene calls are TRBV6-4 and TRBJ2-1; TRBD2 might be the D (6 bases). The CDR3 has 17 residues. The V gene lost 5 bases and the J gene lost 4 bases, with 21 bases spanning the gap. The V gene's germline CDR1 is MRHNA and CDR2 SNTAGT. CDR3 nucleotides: TGTGCCAGCAGTCCTGTCGGAGGGTGGGGAAGTTACAATGAGCAGTTCTTC. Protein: CASSPVGGWGSYNEQFF.

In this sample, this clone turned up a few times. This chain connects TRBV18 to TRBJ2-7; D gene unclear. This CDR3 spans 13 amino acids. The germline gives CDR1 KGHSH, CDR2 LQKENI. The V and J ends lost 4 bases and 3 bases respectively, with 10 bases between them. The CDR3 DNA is TGTGCCAGCTCACAGGCTCCGGGCTACGAGCAGTACTTC. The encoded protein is CASSQAPGYEQYF.

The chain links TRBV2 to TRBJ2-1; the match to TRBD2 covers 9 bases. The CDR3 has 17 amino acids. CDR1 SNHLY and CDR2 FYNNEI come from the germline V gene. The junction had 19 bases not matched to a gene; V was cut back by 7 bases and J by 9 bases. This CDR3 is CASIPSGDQAIRGEQFF. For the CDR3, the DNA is TGTGCCAGCATTCCTAGCGGGGATCAAGCCATTCGGGGTGAGCAGTTCTTC.

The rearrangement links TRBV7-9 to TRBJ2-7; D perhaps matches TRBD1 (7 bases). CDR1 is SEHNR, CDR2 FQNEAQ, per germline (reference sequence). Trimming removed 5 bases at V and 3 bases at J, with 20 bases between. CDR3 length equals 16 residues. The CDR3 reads CASSPRRGQRLYEQYF. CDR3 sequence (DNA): TGTGCCAGCAGCCCTAGGAGGGGACAGAGACTCTACGAGCAGTACTTC.

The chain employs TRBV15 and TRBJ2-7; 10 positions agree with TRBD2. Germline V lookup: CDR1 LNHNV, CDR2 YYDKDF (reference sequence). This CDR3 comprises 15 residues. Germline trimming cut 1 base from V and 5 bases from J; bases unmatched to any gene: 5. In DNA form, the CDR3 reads TGTGCCACCAGCAGAGTGTCTAGCGGGGGTCACGAGCAGTACTTC. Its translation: CATSRVSSGGHEQYF.

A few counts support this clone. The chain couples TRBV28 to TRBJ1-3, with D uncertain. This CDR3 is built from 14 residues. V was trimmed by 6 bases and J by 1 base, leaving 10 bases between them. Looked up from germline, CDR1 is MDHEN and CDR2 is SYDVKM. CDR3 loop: CASRKRESGNTIYF. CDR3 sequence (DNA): TGTGCCAGCAGAAAACGGGAATCTGGAAACACCATATATTTT. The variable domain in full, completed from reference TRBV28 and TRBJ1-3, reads DVKVTQSSRYLVKRTGEKVFLECVQDMDHENMFWYRQDPGLGLRLIYFSYDVKMKEKGDIPEGYSVSREKKERFSLILESASTNQTSMYLCASRKRESGNTIYFGEGSWLTVV.

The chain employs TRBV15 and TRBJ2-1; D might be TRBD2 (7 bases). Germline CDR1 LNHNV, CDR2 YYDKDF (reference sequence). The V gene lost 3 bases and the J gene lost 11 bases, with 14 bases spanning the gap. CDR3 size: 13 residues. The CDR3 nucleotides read TGTGCCACCAGCAGGGGGGGGGCGGGTCAGCAGTTCTTC. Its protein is CATSRGGAGQQFF.

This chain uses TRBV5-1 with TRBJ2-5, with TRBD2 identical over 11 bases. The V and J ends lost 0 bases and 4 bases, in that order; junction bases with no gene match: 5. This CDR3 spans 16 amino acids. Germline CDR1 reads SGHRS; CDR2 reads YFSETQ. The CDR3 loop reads CASSLELAGGGETQYF. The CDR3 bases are TGCGCCAGCAGCTTGGAGCTAGCGGGAGGTGGAGAGACCCAGTACTTC.

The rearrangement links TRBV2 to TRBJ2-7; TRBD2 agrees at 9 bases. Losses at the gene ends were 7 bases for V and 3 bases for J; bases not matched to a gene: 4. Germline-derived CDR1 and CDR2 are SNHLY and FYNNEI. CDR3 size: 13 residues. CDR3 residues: CASTQAGGYEQYF. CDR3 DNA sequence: TGTGCCAGCACCCAAGCGGGGGGCTACGAGCAGTACTTC.

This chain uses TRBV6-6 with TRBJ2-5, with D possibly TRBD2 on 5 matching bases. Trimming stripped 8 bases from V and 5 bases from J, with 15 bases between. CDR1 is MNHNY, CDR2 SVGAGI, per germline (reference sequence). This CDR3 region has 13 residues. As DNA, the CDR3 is TGTGCCAGCCTCCGGGGATTATTGGAGACCCAGTACTTC. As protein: CASLRGLLETQYF.

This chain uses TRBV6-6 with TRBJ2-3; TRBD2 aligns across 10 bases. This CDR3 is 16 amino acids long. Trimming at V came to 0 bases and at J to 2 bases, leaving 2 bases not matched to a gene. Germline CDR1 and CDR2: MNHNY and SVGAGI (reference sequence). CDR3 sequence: CASSYSLAGATDTQYF. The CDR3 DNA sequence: TGTGCCAGCAGTTACTCGCTAGCGGGGGCCACAGATACGCAGTATTTT.

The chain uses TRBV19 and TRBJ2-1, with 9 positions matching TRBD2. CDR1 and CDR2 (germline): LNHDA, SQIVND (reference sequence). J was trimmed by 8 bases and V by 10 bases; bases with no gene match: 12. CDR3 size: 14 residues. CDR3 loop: CATKEGLAGDEQFF. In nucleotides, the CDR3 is TGTGCCACCAAGGAGGGACTAGCAGGTGATGAGCAGTTCTTC.

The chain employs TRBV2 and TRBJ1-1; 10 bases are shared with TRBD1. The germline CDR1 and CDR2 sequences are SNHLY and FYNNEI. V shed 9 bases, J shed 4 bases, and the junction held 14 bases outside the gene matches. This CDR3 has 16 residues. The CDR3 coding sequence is TGTGCCAGTAAAGGGGCTGCCGGGACAGGGGTCACTGAAGCTTTCTTT. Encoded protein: CASKGAAGTGVTEAFF. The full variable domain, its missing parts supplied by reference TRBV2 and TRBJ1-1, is EPEVTQTPSHQVTQMGQEVILRCVPISNHLYFYWYRQILGQKVEFLVSFYNNEISEKSEIFDDQFSVERPDGSNFTLKIRSTKLEDSAMYFCASKGAAGTGVTEAFFGQGTRLTVV.

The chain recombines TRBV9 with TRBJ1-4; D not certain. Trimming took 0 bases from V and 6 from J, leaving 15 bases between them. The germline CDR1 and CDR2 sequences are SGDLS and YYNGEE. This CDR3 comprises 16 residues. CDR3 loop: CASSVAGGGRHEKLFF. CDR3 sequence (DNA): TGTGCCAGCAGCGTAGCGGGCGGAGGGAGGCATGAAAAACTGTTTTTT.

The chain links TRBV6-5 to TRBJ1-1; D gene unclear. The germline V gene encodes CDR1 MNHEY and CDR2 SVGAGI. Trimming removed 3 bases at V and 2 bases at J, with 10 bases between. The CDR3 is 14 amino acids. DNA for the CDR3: TGTGCCAGCAGTTATCAGGTTGGAAACACTGAAGCTTTCTTT. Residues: CASSYQVGNTEAFF.

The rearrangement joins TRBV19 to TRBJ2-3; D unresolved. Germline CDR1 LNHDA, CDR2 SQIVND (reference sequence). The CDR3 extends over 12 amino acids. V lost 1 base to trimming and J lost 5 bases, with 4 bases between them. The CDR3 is CASSIGGDTQYF. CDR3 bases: TGTGCCAGTAGTATAGGCGGAGATACGCAGTATTTT.

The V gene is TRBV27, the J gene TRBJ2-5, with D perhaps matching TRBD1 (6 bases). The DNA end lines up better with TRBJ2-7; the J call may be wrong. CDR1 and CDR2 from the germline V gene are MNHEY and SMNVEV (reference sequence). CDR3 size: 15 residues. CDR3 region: CASSLRGISSYEQYF. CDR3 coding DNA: TGTGCCAGCAGTTTAAGGGGGATTAGCTCCTACGAGCAGTACTTC.

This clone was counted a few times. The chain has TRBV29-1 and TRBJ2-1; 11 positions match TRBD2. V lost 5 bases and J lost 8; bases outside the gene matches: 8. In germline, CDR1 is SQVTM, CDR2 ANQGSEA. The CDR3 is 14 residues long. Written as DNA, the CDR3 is TGCAGCGTTCATAGCGGGAGGGCCCCCGATGAGCAGTTCTTC. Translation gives CSVHSGRAPDEQFF.